One and the same sample provided the 9 T cell receptor beta chains below, sequenced in a study of cytomegalovirus exposure and HLA in healthy donors. Primers for the PCR totalled 60 Vbeta and 13 Jbeta. Repertoires were generated with immunoSEQ multiplex PCR, while TCRdb's copy carries only in-frame clones and drops some. The sample holds approximately 160,000 clones, approximately 80% seen once. The sequenced material came from PBMCs. These receptors were obtained from a female donor in good health and CMV-seronegative.

The chain employs TRBV28 and TRBJ2-6; 10 bases match TRBD1. The V gene end was trimmed by 5 bases and the J gene end by 0 bases; junction bases not matched to a gene: 4. The CDR3 sequence is 17 residues long. Germline CDR1 and CDR2: MDHEN and SYDVKM. The CDR3 DNA is TGTGCCAGCAGTCCGGGACAGGGGCTCTCTGGGGCCAACGTCCTGACTTTC. Translated, it gives CASSPGQGLSGANVLTF.

V usage is TRBV4-1 and J usage is TRBJ2-5, with a possible D match to TRBD2 (6 bases). The V end was cut by 1 base, the J end by 2 bases, with 17 bases between. The germline gives CDR1 MGHRA, CDR2 YSYEKL. This CDR3 has 17 amino acids. The CDR3 DNA follows: TGCGCCAGCAGCCAAGGGGAGGTCTTGCTCCCTCAAGAGACCCAGTACTTC. Protein: CASSQGEVLLPQETQYF.

This clone was observed a few times. The chain is built from TRBV19 and TRBJ2-7; maybe TRBD1 (6 bases). Germline loops: CDR1 LNHDA, CDR2 SQIVND (reference sequence). Trimming took 6 bases from V and 3 from J, leaving 15 bases between them. The CDR3 sequence is 14 residues long. The CDR3 region is CASRGGSLDYEQYF. In nucleotides, the CDR3 is TGTGCCAGTAGAGGGGGAAGTTTAGACTACGAGCAGTACTTC.

The V and J genes are TRBV28 and TRBJ1-1; D perhaps matches TRBD1 (6 bases). Looked up from germline, CDR1 is MDHEN and CDR2 is SYDVKM. V was pared by 5 bases and J by 12 bases, with 22 bases between. This CDR3 is built from 14 residues. The DNA for the CDR3 is TGTGCCAGCAGTGCCCAGGGGCCACGGGGTTTAACTTTCTTT. The encoded protein is CASSAQGPRGLTFF.

This rearrangement joins TRBV2 to TRBJ1-5; the match to TRBD1 covers 8 bases. CDR3 length: 14 residues. With 8 bases clipped from V and 9 bases from J, the junction kept 12 bases outside the gene matches. CDR1 and CDR2 (germline): SNHLY, FYNNEI. The CDR3 spells CASSNGQGGSPQHF. CDR3 nucleotides: TGTGCCAGCTCCAACGGACAGGGAGGGTCGCCCCAGCATTTT.

The chain uses TRBV4-3 and TRBJ2-3, with unresolved D. The CDR3 is 14 residues long. With 0 bases removed from V and 5 bases from J, the gap between germline ends came to 9 bases. Looked up from germline, CDR1 is LGHNA and CDR2 is YSLEER. The CDR3 DNA follows: TGCGCCAGCAGCCAAGATTTCCAGCGAGATACGCAGTATTTT. Its protein product is CASSQDFQRDTQYF.

The chain combines TRBV9 with TRBJ2-5, with TRBD2 matching over 12 bases. V was clipped by 4 bases and J by 4 bases; unmatched bases: 8. This CDR3 spans 16 amino acids. Germline CDR1 SGDLS, CDR2 YYNGEE. The CDR3 coding sequence is TGTGCCAGCAGCCCCGGGACTAGCGGGTTACCAGAGACCCAGTACTTC. It encodes CASSPGTSGLPETQYF.

As for this clone: Distinct nucleotide sequences in the sample also encode this CDR3. This chain connects TRBV21-1 to TRBJ1-5; the table assigns TRBD1, which was not confirmed against the DNA. TRBV21-1 is a pseudogene locus. The CDR3 is made up of 15 amino acids. CDR3 amino acids: CASSEGIRDTQPQHF. The CDR3, as DNA: TGTGCCAGCAGCGAAGGGATTCGGGACACACAGCCCCAGCATTTT.

The CDR3 DNA follows: TGTGCCAGCAGTTACTCCGGGACAGGGGTGTACGAGCAGTACTTC. Translated: CASSYSGTGVYEQYF. The chain employs TRBV6-5 and TRBJ2-7, with TRBD1 matching over 10 bases. V gave up 0 bases and J gave up 4 bases; unmatched junction bases: 3. The CDR3 sequence is 15 residues long. Germline CDR1 MNHEY, CDR2 SVGAGI.